This T cell receptor (beta chain) was observed in a study of tumor and adjacent non-tumor tissue in lung cancer (dated by TCRdb to between 2018 and 2020). Background on the whole study: The cohort included more than nine adenocarcinoma, 2 squamous cell carcinoma and 1 small cell lung cancer patients. The roughly 15 enrolled patients, of whom some 10 were men and 5 were women, were aged roughly 31 to 85 years and were diagnosed with TNM stage I to III disease. A total of 95 million to 150 million productive TCRbeta reads were generated by sequencing, corresponding to an average of about 4.17 million reads per sample. The study compared bulk TCRbeta repertoires from lung tumor tissue and matched distant non-tumor lung tissue of approximately 15 lung cancer patients. TCRbeta CDR3 sequencing was performed on under 35 paired specimens, with one tumor sample and one normal lung sample collected per patient. The investigation overall reported the following: TCR diversity was significantly higher in younger patients, and greater tumor TCR diversity was associated with shorter overall survival and shorter disease-free survival. Peripheral blood was not sequenced, so blood TCRbeta repertoires were not examined in the lung cancer patients of the study. TCR diversity (inverse Simpson) was significantly higher in tumor than in normal lung tissue (roughly 430 vs 170, P = 0.0075, Mann-Whitney U test). The top 100 clones accounted for a significantly larger cumulative portion of the repertoire in normal lung than in tumor tissue. With only roughly 14 patients in the cohort, the authors noted that larger samples and more detailed clinical data are needed. Neither the sequencing platform nor unique molecular identifiers are named or mentioned anywhere in the methods.

Libraries came from multiplex PCR. The sample was run on an Illumina HiSeq 2500. TCRbeta libraries were built by three rounds of nested PCR using primers (Table S4), following protocols modified from ARM-PCR. Before sequencing, PCR products in the 200-500 bp range were cut out of the gel and cleaned up using the QIAquick gel extraction kit. As for the original processing: Reads were cleaned with Trimmomatic, merged with FLASH into complete CDR3 sequences, and assigned to V(D)J germline segments with MiTCR. Clonal diversity was computed as the inverse Simpson's index with VDJtools. In-frame sequences lacking a premature stop codon were counted as productive reads. TCRdb ran its own pipeline on the public reads, namely fastp trimming at Q25 and MiXCR clone calling, and kept in-frame beta chains. CDR3 protein duplicates are merged, each entry listing the most common genes and DNA. TCRdb's processing, not the authors', yielded these V and J calls. Across this sample there are about 110,000 distinct CDR3 sequences, with roughly two thirds seen only once. The leading ten clones occupy around 17% of the sample.

A word on this clonotype: Its cognate antigen has yet to be identified. Per-nucleotide qualities are absent, and no much larger clonotype sits a single base away.

Relative to germline, V is 3 bases shorter and J is 6 bases shorter, with 9 bases between their ends. The germline V gene encodes CDR1 MDHEN and CDR2 SYDVKM. Reading from cysteine to phenylalanine, the CDR3 counts 14 amino acids. Just the 42-base CDR3 DNA is kept, in frame starting at base 1. RNA was isolated from bulk, unsorted tissue, and RNA quality was assessed with a NanoDrop ND-1000 and an Agilent 2100. The normal lung samples consisted of distant non-tumor tissue collected more than 3 cm from the tumor edge. Donors were newly diagnosed lung cancer patients admitted for thoracic surgery in China between August and November 2014, without prior chemotherapy. Anyone who had undergone radiotherapy or chemotherapy before, or who had another cancer at the same time, was left out of the study. Pieces of surgical tissue measuring about 1-2.2 cm3 were kept in RNAlater solution and stored at -80 degrees C until use.

The receptor's source is a man aged 60-69 years with non-small cell lung cancer. The sequence is built from TRBV28 and TRBJ1-6; no D segment can be confidently identified. The sequenced material came from distant non-tumor lung tissue. DNA sequence: TGTGCCAGCAGTTTCGTGAGAGGTAATTCACCCCTCCACTTT. This is translated as CASSFVRGNSPLHF.